Reported below is one T cell receptor beta chain. The data belong to a study of blood T cell repertoires in COVID-19. Study at large: From the United States, Italy and Spain came samples of acute and convalescent COVID-19. Nucleic acid was either cDNA or gDNA, and it came from T cells, B-cell-depleted T cells, or PBMCs.

The CDR3 is 12 residues long. The J segment lost 3 bases and the V segment lost 10 bases, leaving 5 bases of the junction unmatched. Germline V CDR1 and CDR2: ENHRY, SYGVKD. Study processing details: Nucleated cell counts were estimated from reference gene primer amplification. Data came from immunoSEQ multiplex PCR; TCRdb stores just in-frame clones and leaves some out. The D gene and trimming were derived from the DNA, and the V and J assignments and clone size from that table. The sample carries 150,000 to 200,000 clones, more than 65% recorded once. Patients from Seattle were sampled longitudinally, starting during active infection.

Sequencing was done on a sample of peripheral blood. The TCR was taken from a woman aged 55-69 years with COVID-19, enrolled during active disease. The chain couples TRBV10-3 to TRBJ2-7, with 8 positions matching TRBD2. The DNA of the CDR3 is TGTGCCACCGGTAGCGGGATCTACGAGCAGTACTTC. This codes for CATGSGIYEQYF.